This is a list of T cell receptor beta chains from one sample in a study of T cells in Graves' hyperthyroidism and ophthalmopathy. In TCRdb, the multiplex PCR reads were re-called with MiXCR into one record per CDR3 protein. The repertoire has a few hundred thousand distinct CDR3 sequences, about 15% of them found once; the top ten carry 25% to 35%. Sequenced: blood. The receptors derive from a woman under 30 with Graves' hyperthyroidism that later progressed to Graves' ophthalmopathy. Both conserved end residues are part of each CDR3. D genes are given only for firm matches. Where a row states a size, it is once, few, many or the class of an expanded clone; other rows omit it.

j_call clone_size v_call cdr3_length d_call cdr3_aa cdr3_nt
TRBJ2-5 many TRBV7-9 16 TRBD2 CASSLALAGASETQYF TGTGCCAGCAGCTTAGCCCTAGCGGGAGCATCGGAGACCCAGTACTTC
TRBJ1-2 many TRBV18 15 NA CASSPTDTSNYGYTF TGTGCCAGCTCACCGACGGACACTTCTAACTATGGCTACACCTTC
TRBJ2-3 few TRBV7-9 15 TRBD2 CASRAPSGSKVTQYF TGTGCCAGCAGGGCTCCTAGCGGGAGTAAAGTTACGCAGTATTTT
TRBJ2-7 many TRBV24-1 14 TRBD2 CATSAGTKTYEQYF TGTGCCACCAGTGCCGGGACTAAAACCTACGAGCAGTACTTC
TRBJ1-2 many TRBV6-1 13 NA CASSESPWGGYTF TGTGCCAGCAGTGAAAGCCCCTGGGGAGGCTACACCTTC
TRBJ1-3 NA TRBV15 15 NA CATSSGRYSGNTIYF TGTGCCACCAGCTCGGGACGGTACTCTGGAAACACCATATATTTT
TRBJ2-1 many TRBV28 15 NA CASSPGGSRTHEQFF TGTGCCAGCAGTCCCGGAGGTAGCAGGACCCATGAGCAGTTCTTC
TRBJ2-1 many TRBV5-1 14 NA CASTPPGMSNEQFF TGCGCCAGCACCCCACCAGGGATGAGCAATGAGCAGTTCTTC
TRBJ1-5 many TRBV28 14 NA CASSSLGPIQPQHF TGTGCCAGCAGTTCGTTGGGCCCCATTCAGCCCCAGCATTTT
TRBJ2-4 NA TRBV6-6 14 NA CASSYPGQKNIQYF TGTGCCAGCAGTTACCCGGGACAAAAAAACATTCAGTACTTC
TRBJ2-5 few TRBV7-9 16 TRBD2 CASSLPGGRYQETQYF TGTGCCAGCAGCTTACCGGGAGGCCGTTACCAAGAGACCCAGTACTTC
TRBJ2-7 few TRBV19 12 NA CASMEQGCEQYF TGTGCCAGTATGGAACAGGGTTGCGAGCAGTACTTC
TRBJ2-7 NA TRBV13 11 NA CASSQVHELYF TGTGCCAGCAGCCAAGTCCACGAGCTGTACTTC
TRBJ2-1 many TRBV2 15 TRBD1 CASSIGTGGTNEQFF TGTGCCAGCAGTATCGGGACAGGGGGAACCAATGAGCAGTTCTTC
TRBJ2-1 many TRBV10-3 17 NA CAISEGGHGNSYNEQFF TGTGCCATCAGTGAAGGTGGGCATGGGAACTCCTACAATGAGCAGTTCTTC
TRBJ2-3 many TRBV27 16 NA CASSLFRGPQVDTQYF TGTGCCAGCAGTTTATTCAGGGGCCCCCAAGTAGATACGCAGTATTTT
TRBJ2-1 few TRBV11-2 15 TRBD2 CASSHGLAGGGEQFF TGTGCCAGCAGCCACGGACTAGCGGGAGGGGGAGAGCAGTTCTTC
TRBJ1-1 few TRBV20-1 11 TRBD1 CSASPGQRAFF TGCAGTGCCTCACCGGGACAGCGGGCTTTCTTT
TRBJ2-7 NA TRBV29-1 13 NA CSVESTATYEQYF TGCAGCGTTGAGTCGACAGCGACCTACGAGCAGTACTTC
TRBJ2-2 NA TRBV5-4 14 NA CASSLTPNTGELFF TGTGCCAGCAGCTTGACTCCCAACACCGGGGAGCTGTTTTTT
TRBJ1-2 NA TRBV6-1 12 NA CASSQKGYGYTF TGTGCCAGCAGCCAAAAGGGGTATGGCTACACCTTC
TRBJ1-1 many TRBV27 12 NA CASSGGDTEAFF TGTGCCAGCAGCGGCGGGGACACTGAAGCTTTCTTT
TRBJ2-7 many TRBV3-1 17 NA CASSQEVWMGQGNEQYF TGTGCCAGCAGCCAAGAAGTGTGGATGGGGCAGGGTAATGAGCAGTACTTC
TRBJ2-1 NA TRBV11-2 18 NA CASSFINPRFAPYNEQFF TGTGCCAGCAGCTTTATTAATCCCCGGTTCGCCCCCTACAATGAGCAGTTCTTC
TRBJ2-7 many TRBV2 15 TRBD2 CASSEALAGAGEQYF TGTGCCAGCAGTGAAGCCCTAGCGGGAGCGGGGGAGCAGTACTTC
TRBJ2-7 many TRBV7-2 14 NA CASSYGLGQDEQYF TGTGCCAGCAGCTACGGACTGGGGCAGGACGAGCAGTACTTC
TRBJ2-2 few TRBV2 15 TRBD2 CASSVGGFNTGELFF TGTGCCAGCAGTGTCGGGGGGTTCAACACCGGGGAGCTGTTTTTT
TRBJ2-3 many TRBV29-1 13 NA CSVDFRATDTQYF TGCAGCGTTGATTTCCGGGCTACAGATACGCAGTATTTT
TRBJ2-2 NA TRBV9 16 NA CASSVDRDPRTGELFF TGTGCCAGCAGCGTAGATAGGGACCCGAGGACCGGGGAGCTGTTTTTT
TRBJ2-7 many TRBV29-1 12 TRBD1 CSVGTGFYEQYF TGCAGCGTAGGGACAGGCTTCTACGAGCAGTACTTC
TRBJ2-5 many TRBV20-1 15 TRBD1 CSARPGTGWEKTQYF TGCAGTGCTAGACCTGGGACAGGGTGGGAAAAGACCCAGTACTTC
TRBJ2-7 many TRBV28 13 NA CASSLSGRAEQYF TGTGCCAGCAGTTTATCTGGCAGAGCCGAGCAGTACTTC
TRBJ2-5 NA TRBV7-9 11 NA CAGSSQETQYF TGTGCCGGCAGCTCCCAAGAGACCCAGTACTTC
TRBJ1-1 NA TRBV27 14 NA CASSLLAGAAEAFF TGTGCCAGCAGTTTATTGGCAGGGGCGGCTGAAGCTTTCTTT
TRBJ1-2 few TRBV3-1 13 TRBD1 CASSQTGDYGYTF TGTGCCAGCAGCCAGACAGGGGACTATGGCTACACCTTC
TRBJ2-3 many TRBV11-2 14 NA CASSSGPGTDTQYF TGTGCCAGCAGCTCCGGACCAGGCACAGATACGCAGTATTTT
TRBJ2-7 many TRBV6-1 14 TRBD2 CASSYLAGFDEQYF TGTGCCAGCTCCTACCTAGCGGGATTCGACGAGCAGTACTTC
TRBJ2-5 NA TRBV6-2/TRBV6-3 13 NA CASSDSLQETQYF TGTGCCAGCAGTGACTCCTTACAAGAGACCCAGTACTTC
TRBJ2-7 many TRBV20-1 14 TRBD2 CSARDRGLAFEQYF TGCAGTGCTAGAGATCGTGGACTAGCCTTCGAGCAGTACTTC
TRBJ1-1 many TRBV2 15 NA CASSERGVTDTEAFF TGTGCCAGCAGTGAGAGGGGGGTGACGGACACTGAAGCTTTCTTT
TRBJ2-7 few TRBV5-4 17 TRBD2 CASSLQTLAGGTYEQYF TGTGCCAGCAGCTTACAGACCCTAGCGGGAGGTACCTACGAGCAGTACTTC
TRBJ1-2 many TRBV6-1 12 NA CASSEKAYGYTF TGTGCCAGCAGTGAAAAGGCCTATGGCTACACCTTC
TRBJ2-5 many TRBV20-1 14 TRBD2 CSANPGGGGETQYF TGCAGTGCGAACCCGGGAGGGGGAGGCGAGACCCAGTACTTC
TRBJ2-5 NA TRBV10-3 13 TRBD2 CAISEREQETQYF TGTGCCATCTCTGAGCGGGAGCAAGAGACCCAGTACTTC
TRBJ2-7 NA TRBV19 13 NA CASSGGSSYEQYF TGTGCCAGTAGTGGGGGGAGCTCCTACGAGCAGTACTTC
TRBJ2-1 many TRBV28 17 TRBD1 CASLGQAYTSSYNEQFF TGTGCCAGCCTCGGACAGGCCTATACCAGCTCCTACAATGAGCAGTTCTTC
TRBJ1-2 few TRBV6-5 15 TRBD1 CASSYGGRGGYGYTF TGTGCCAGCAGTTACGGTGGCAGGGGGGGCTATGGCTACACCTTC
TRBJ2-3 many TRBV7-2 15 NA CASSFAAASTDTQYF TGTGCCAGCAGCTTTGCGGCTGCTAGCACAGATACGCAGTATTTT
TRBJ2-5 many TRBV7-9 13 NA CASSLVGRETQYF TGTGCCAGCAGCTTAGTGGGCAGAGAGACCCAGTACTTC
TRBJ2-3 many TRBV12-3/TRBV12-4 15 TRBD2 CASKESGRSPDTQYF TGTGCCAGCAAGGAGAGCGGGAGGTCCCCAGATACGCAGTATTTT
TRBJ2-3 NA TRBV20-1 15 TRBD2 CSARGTSGSSDTQYF TGCAGTGCTAGAGGGACTAGCGGGAGTTCGGATACGCAGTATTTT
TRBJ2-1 many TRBV29-1 15 TRBD2 CSVDGAGVSYNEQFF TGCAGCGTTGATGGGGCGGGGGTCTCCTACAATGAGCAGTTCTTC
TRBJ1-5 many TRBV28 14 NA CASRTQRLNQPQHF TGTGCCAGCAGGACACAGAGACTCAATCAGCCCCAGCATTTT